The entry below gives a single T cell receptor beta chain sequence along with its context. In the original workflow: Estimated nucleated cell counts came from reference gene primer amplification. This table comes from immunoSEQ multiplex PCR, and its TCRdb copy is limited to in-frame clones, with some not included. The V and J calls and the clone size are those of that table, but D and trimming were determined from the DNA. The repertoire holds roughly 120,000 clones, with 65% to 90% as singletons. These data are taken from a study of blood T cell repertoires in COVID-19. Study summary: The United States, Italy and Spain were the sources of the acute and convalescent COVID-19 samples.

Germline CDR1 is DFQATT and CDR2 is SNEGSKA (reference sequence). V was pared by 3 bases and J by 2 bases, with 15 bases between. This CDR3 comprises 15 residues. This receptor was identified in an older woman with acute or convalescent COVID-19. J is TRBJ2-3 and V is TRBV20-1, with a weak D call TRBD1 (6 bases). The source material was peripheral blood. CDR3 bases: TGCAGTGCTAGTAACCCACAGGGAACCACAGATACGCAGTATTTT. Translating it yields CSASNPQGTTDTQYF.